The T cell receptor beta chain under discussion was sequenced for a study of blood T cell repertoires in COVID-19. For the study at large: COVID-19 samples collected from the United States, Italy and Spain covered acute and convalescent phases.

Profiling relied on immunoSEQ multiplex PCR, and the TCRdb table lists in-frame clones only, not all of them. The sample shows 140,000 or so clones, 85% to 90% of them seen only once. Trimming at V came to 2 bases and at J to 9 bases, leaving 14 bases not matched to a gene. The germline CDR1 and CDR2 sequences are SGHRS and YFSETQ. This CDR3 spans 16 amino acids. Sequences were obtained from peripheral blood. The V gene is TRBV5-1, the J gene TRBJ2-1; 7 bases align to TRBD2. The sequence derives from a woman of 80 years or more with acute or convalescent COVID-19. The CDR3 DNA sequence: TGCGCCAGCAGCTTTGGGGCGGGGGAGGGCTCGAGTGAGCAGTTCTTC. Protein sequence: CASSFGAGEGSSEQFF.